This entry features one T cell receptor beta chain sequence. Its antigen is as yet unknown. The Oncomine TCR Beta short-read assay generated sequence data from the DNA of cultured CD4+ T cells. TCRdb processed the PCR reads anew with MiXCR; each CDR3 protein has one entry. The sample holds under 20,000 distinct CDR3 sequences, 40% to 60% seen once. The CDR3 sequence is 14 residues long. The V gene's germline CDR1 is SGHVS and CDR2 FNYEAQ. V shed 5 bases, J shed 2 bases, and the junction held 4 bases outside the gene matches. The treatment is: roughly 11-day PBMC culture with coronavirus spike peptide pools or control peptides (ViraFEST assay). This sample is part of a study of vaccination and CD4 T cells after COVID-19.

V is TRBV7-6 and J is TRBJ2-5, with 8 bases matching TRBD2. The receptor was derived from a human donor who had recovered from COVID-19. The starting material was CD4+ T cells from blood, cultured in vitro, obtained before SARS-CoV-2 vaccination. The CDR3 nucleotides read TGTGCCAGCAGCAGCGGGAGAGGGCAAGAGACCCAGTACTTC. It translates to CASSSGRGQETQYF.